This T cell receptor beta chain was retrieved from a study of cytomegalovirus exposure and HLA in healthy donors. CDR1 is GTSNPN, CDR2 SVGIG, per germline (reference sequence). V was clipped by 1 base and J by 8 bases, with 8 bases between them. CDR3 length: 11 amino acids. Primers: 60 Vbeta forward and 13 Jbeta reverse. Clones were read by immunoSEQ multiplex PCR, and TCRdb kept only the in-frame ones, dropping some. This sample's table has roughly 100,000 clones. The TCR comes from a man aged 50 to 59 in good health and CMV-seropositive. Sequencing was carried out using PBMCs. V and J are TRBV30 and TRBJ1-2, with no clear D. DNA for the CDR3: TGTGCCTGGAGTGCCTACGCAGGCTACACCTTC. Amino acids: CAWSAYAGYTF.